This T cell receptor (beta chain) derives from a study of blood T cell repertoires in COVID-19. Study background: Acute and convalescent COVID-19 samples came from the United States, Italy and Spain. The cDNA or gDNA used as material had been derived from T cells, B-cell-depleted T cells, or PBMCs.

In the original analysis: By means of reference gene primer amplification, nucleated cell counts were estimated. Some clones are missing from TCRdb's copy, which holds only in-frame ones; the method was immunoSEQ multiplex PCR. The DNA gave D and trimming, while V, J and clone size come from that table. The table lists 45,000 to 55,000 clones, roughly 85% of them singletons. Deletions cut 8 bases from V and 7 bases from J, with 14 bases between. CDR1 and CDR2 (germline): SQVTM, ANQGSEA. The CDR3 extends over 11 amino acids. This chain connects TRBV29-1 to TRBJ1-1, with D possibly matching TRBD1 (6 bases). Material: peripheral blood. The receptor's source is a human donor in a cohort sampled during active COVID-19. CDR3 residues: CSTGTFFEAFF. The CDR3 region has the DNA TGCAGCACGGGGACATTCTTTGAAGCTTTCTTT. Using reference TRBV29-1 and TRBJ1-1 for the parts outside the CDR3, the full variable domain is SAVISQKPSRDICQRGTSLTIQCQVDSQVTMMFWYRQQPGQSLTLIATANQGSEATYESGFVIDKFPISRPNLTFSTLTVSNMSPEDSSIYLCSTGTFFEAFFGQGTRLTVV.